This T cell receptor (beta chain) originates from a study of patients and donors after allogeneic stem cell transplantation. The trim removed 3 bases at V and 4 bases at J, leaving 10 bases unmatched. Germline CDR1 reads MNHEY; CDR2 reads SMNVEV (reference sequence). The length of the CDR3 is 17 residues. Only a few counts were recorded for this clonotype. TCRdb recomputed calls from the RT-PCR reads with MiXCR, one row per CDR3 protein. Counted here are roughly 960,000 distinct CDR3 sequences, around 17% occurring once; the ten biggest clones make up around 6%. Sequencing was performed on blood, either unsorted or a sorted T cell fraction (not recorded which). The TCR sequence derives from a human donor who was either an allogeneic HSCT recipient or a stem cell or donor lymphocyte infusion donor (not recorded which). It is not recorded whose cells these are; they may come from a transplant donor. The chain carries TRBV27 and TRBJ2-3; TRBD2 aligns across 10 bases. CDR3 protein: CASSFLAGAPVSDTQYF. CDR3 in DNA: TGTGCCAGCAGTTTTCTAGCGGGAGCGCCTGTTTCAGATACGCAGTATTTT.